These 10 T cell receptor beta chains came from one sample sequenced in a study of blood T cell repertoires in COVID-19. Sequencing used immunoSEQ multiplex PCR; TCRdb keeps in-frame clones, though not all of them. In the table there are under 150,000 clones, approximately 85% of which are singletons. Sequencing was carried out using peripheral blood. These receptors all stem from a woman in her fifties or sixties with COVID-19, enrolled during active disease.

J is TRBJ1-2 and V is TRBV6-6; 9 nucleotides agree with TRBD1. The CDR3 has 15 residues. V shed 2 bases, J shed 5 bases, and the junction held 6 bases outside the gene matches. CDR1 is MNHNY, CDR2 SVGAGI, per germline (reference sequence). The CDR3 sequence: CASSYTGQGGYGYTF. For the CDR3, the DNA is TGTGCCAGCAGTTACACGGGACAGGGCGGGTATGGCTACACCTTC.

The J gene is TRBJ2-3, the V gene TRBV3-1 (or the pseudogene TRBV3-2); a possible D gene is TRBD1 (6 bases). This CDR3 contains 16 residues. Germline assignment: CDR1 LGHDT and CDR2 YNNKEL (reference sequence). V gave up 1 base and J gave up 0 bases, with 11 bases separating them. CDR3 residues: CASSQGWTDSTDTQYF. The CDR3 DNA follows: TGTGCCAGCAGCCAAGGATGGACAGATAGCACAGATACGCAGTATTTT.

CDR3 nucleotide sequence: TGTGCCAGCAGCTTACCCTACGGAACAGGCGAGCAGTTCTTC. Encoded protein: CASSLPYGTGEQFF. This chain joins TRBV7-3 and TRBJ2-1; the D gene is possibly TRBD1 (5 bases). V gave up 2 bases and J gave up 10 bases, with 15 bases separating them. This CDR3 has 14 residues. Germline loops: CDR1 SGHTA, CDR2 FQGTGA.

This clone appeared a single time. This rearrangement joins TRBV4-2 to TRBJ2-3; D unclear. The CDR3 runs 19 residues. Germline V lookup: CDR1 LGHNA, CDR2 YNFKEQ. V was clipped by 0 bases and J by 0 bases, with 19 bases between them. The CDR3 reads CASSQDNGRGPRSTDTQYF. CDR3 sequence (DNA): TGTGCCAGCAGCCAAGATAATGGTCGTGGCCCCCGCAGCACAGATACGCAGTATTTT.

The CDR3 loop reads CASSVVTGRSGANVLTF. The CDR3 DNA sequence: TGTGCCAGCAGCGTAGTAACAGGGCGCTCTGGGGCCAACGTCCTGACTTTC. The V call is TRBV9, the J call TRBJ2-6; TRBD1 is a possible D gene (6 bases). CDR3 length equals 17 residues. V lost 0 bases, J lost 0 bases, and 10 bases lay in between. Germline CDR1 and CDR2: SGDLS and YYNGEE.

As DNA, the CDR3 is TGTGCCAGTACTCCACCGAGGGACAGGGGGCGCGGTAACTATGGCTACACCTTC. This sequence encodes CASTPPRDRGRGNYGYTF. The chain links TRBV19 to TRBJ1-2, with 12 bases fitting TRBD1. The CDR3 extends over 18 amino acids. Germline assignment: CDR1 LNHDA and CDR2 SQIVND (reference sequence). V was clipped by 7 bases and J by 1 base; unmatched bases: 13. Full variable domain (rest looked up from reference TRBV19 and TRBJ1-2): DGGITQSPKYLFRKEGQNVTLSCEQNLNHDAMYWYRQDPGQGLRLIYYSQIVNDFQKGDIAEGYSVSREKKESFPLTVTSAQKNPTAFYLCASTPPRDRGRGNYGYTFGSGTRLTVV.

This clone was observed at least ten times. The chain recombines TRBV6-6 with TRBJ1-2, with a weak D call TRBD1 (5 bases). V lost 4 bases to trimming and J lost 6 bases, with 15 bases between them. CDR3 length equals 14 residues. Germline CDR1 and CDR2: MNHNY and SVGAGI (reference sequence). CDR3 protein: CASSSLWGGDGYTF. CDR3 bases: TGTGCCAGCAGTTCCCTATGGGGGGGGGATGGCTACACCTTC.

V and J are TRBV3-1 (or the pseudogene TRBV3-2) and TRBJ1-1, with D uncertain. The germline gives CDR1 LGHDT, CDR2 YNNKEL (reference sequence). V was cut by 4 bases and J by 9 bases, with 9 bases left in between. There are 11 residues in the CDR3. The chain's CDR3 is CASSPPGKAFF. For the CDR3, the DNA is TGTGCCAGCAGCCCCCCGGGGAAAGCTTTCTTT.

This chain uses TRBV6-1 with TRBJ2-5, with D possibly TRBD1 on 6 matching bases. The CDR3 contains 15 residues. V lost 2 bases, J lost 1 base, and 11 bases lay in between. Germline CDR1 is MNHNS and CDR2 is SASEGT. The CDR3 sequence: CASSEIGQFQETQYF. CDR3 DNA: TGTGCCAGCAGTGAAATAGGACAGTTCCAAGAGACCCAGTACTTC.

The rearrangement links TRBV12-3 or TRBV12-4 to TRBJ1-1; TRBD1 might be the D (6 bases). The CDR3 sequence is 13 residues long. Deletions cut 5 bases from V and 5 bases from J, with 12 bases between. The CDR3 is CASSEQGWTEAFF. In DNA form, the CDR3 reads TGTGCCAGCAGTGAACAGGGATGGACTGAAGCTTTCTTT.